What follows is one TCR beta chain and its context. What it recognizes is unknown. The people who gave samples were healthy Caucasians from Russia, aged about 6 to 95. Together with a sample-barcoded 5' primer, a J-beta primer mix was included in a second PCR lasting about 7 to 12 cycles. TCRdb re-analysed the 5' RACE reads in MiXCR, keeping a single row per CDR3 protein. Among about 1,500,000 distinct CDR3 sequences listed, 42% were seen once. This sample was included in a study of blood T cells in healthy people across ages. Study results and limitations: A strong correlation was found between TCR beta diversity and the percentage of naive T cells.

Sequenced material: blood. The sequence was obtained from a woman between 18 and 29 years old in good health.

The CDR3 region is CASSESAISYNEQYF. The CDR3 coding sequence is TGTGCCAGCAGTGAATCGGCCATCTCCTACAATGAGCAGTACTTC. This chain links TRBV2 with TRBJ2-1; D gene ambiguous. The J call may be incorrect, as the DNA end agrees better with TRBJ2-7. The CDR3 sequence is 15 residues long. The germline gives CDR1 SNHLY, CDR2 FYNNEI.